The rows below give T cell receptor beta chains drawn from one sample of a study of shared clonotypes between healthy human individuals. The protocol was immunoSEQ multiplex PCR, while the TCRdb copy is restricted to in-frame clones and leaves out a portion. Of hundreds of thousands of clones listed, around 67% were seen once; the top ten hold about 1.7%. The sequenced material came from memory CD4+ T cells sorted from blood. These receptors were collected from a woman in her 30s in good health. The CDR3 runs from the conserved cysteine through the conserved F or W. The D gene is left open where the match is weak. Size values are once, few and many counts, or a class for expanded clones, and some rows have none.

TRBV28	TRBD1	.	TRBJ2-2	CASRQDRVPGELFF	TGTGCCAGCAGGCAGGACAGGGTACCCGGGGAGCTGTTTTTT
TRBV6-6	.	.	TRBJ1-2	CASTPTGGTNYGYTF	TGTGCCAGCACCCCAACCGGGGGTACAAACTATGGCTACACCTTC
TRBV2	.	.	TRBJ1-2	CASSERGRTYGYTF	TGTGCCAGCAGTGAAAGGGGGAGAACCTATGGCTACACCTTC
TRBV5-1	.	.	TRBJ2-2	CASSLGLGHTGELFF	TGCGCCAGCAGCTTGGGGCTAGGTCACACCGGGGAGCTGTTTTTT
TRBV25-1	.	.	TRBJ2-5	CASSDGTNQETQYF	TGTGCCAGCAGTGACGGGACAAATCAAGAGACCCAGTACTTC
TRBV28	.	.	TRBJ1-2	CASSSPGRTNYGYTF	TGTGCCAGCAGTTCTCCGGGACGGACTAACTATGGCTACACCTTC
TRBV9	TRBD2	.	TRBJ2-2	CASSVDQRGTGELFF	TGTGCCAGCAGCGTAGATCAGCGGGGCACCGGGGAGCTGTTTTTT
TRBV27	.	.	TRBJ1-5	CASSQTANHQPQHF	TGTGCCAGCAGCCAGACAGCAAACCATCAGCCCCAGCATTTT
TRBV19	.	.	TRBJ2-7	CASADPSRRQTYEQYF	TGTGCCAGTGCCGATCCGTCTCGTAGACAGACCTACGAGCAGTACTTC
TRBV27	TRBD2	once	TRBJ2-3	CASNHGTSGRDTQYF	TGTGCCAGCAATCACGGGACTAGCGGGAGGGATACGCAGTATTTT
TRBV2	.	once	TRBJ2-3	CAREQGTDTQYF	TGTGCCAGAGAACAGGGTACAGATACGCAGTATTTT
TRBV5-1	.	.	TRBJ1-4	CASSLAWGTGNEKLFF	TGCGCCAGCAGCTTGGCTTGGGGGACGGGTAATGAAAAACTGTTTTTT
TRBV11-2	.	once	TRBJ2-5	CASSLVGGIGEETQYF	TGTGCCAGCAGCTTAGTTGGCGGGATCGGAGAGGAGACCCAGTACTTC
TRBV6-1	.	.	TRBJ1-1	CASPRNTEAFF	TGTGCCAGCCCTAGGAACACTGAAGCTTTCTTT
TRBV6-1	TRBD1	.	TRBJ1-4	CASSRGGQEKLFF	TGTGCCAGCAGCCGAGGGGGACAGGAAAAACTGTTTTTT